These 9 T cell receptor beta chains came from one sample sequenced in a study of T cell responses to AZD1222 COVID-19 vaccine. Profiling relied on immunoSEQ multiplex PCR, and the TCRdb table lists in-frame clones only, not all of them. This table has about 160,000 clones, approximately 94% appearing once. The sequences come from peripheral blood, collected 28 days after the second AZD1222 dose. Receptors were obtained from an adult who received the AZD1222 COVID-19 vaccine.

The V and J genes are TRBV15 and TRBJ2-7; 8 nucleotides match TRBD2. CDR3 length: 15 amino acids. From germline, CDR1 is LNHNV and CDR2 YYDKDF (reference sequence). The ends lost 4 bases at V and 3 bases at J; junction bases unmatched: 8. Here the CDR3 reads CATSMDGRAHYEQYF. DNA of the CDR3: TGTGCCACCAGCATGGACGGGAGGGCCCACTACGAGCAGTACTTC.

The CDR3 is CASSWDRGVYEQYF. The DNA for the CDR3 is TGCGCCAGCAGCTGGGACAGGGGAGTTTACGAGCAGTACTTC. V and J are TRBV5-1 and TRBJ2-7, with 10 bases lining up with TRBD1. The junction had 4 bases not matched to a gene; V was cut back by 3 bases and J by 4 bases. Looked up from germline, CDR1 is SGHRS and CDR2 is YFSETQ. This CDR3 is 14 amino acids long.

This rearrangement joins TRBV7-2 to TRBJ1-1; TRBD1 matches at 10 bases. The V segment lost 5 bases and the J segment 4 bases; nucleotides outside the gene matches: 4. This CDR3 has 14 amino acids. In germline, CDR1 is SGHTA, CDR2 FQGNSA. As DNA, the CDR3 is TGTGCCAGCAGCCGCGGACAGGGGGGCACTGAAGCTTTCTTT. Amino acid sequence: CASSRGQGGTEAFF.

CDR3 sequence: CACSTGGSYGYTF. The CDR3 DNA follows: TGTGCCTGCTCAACCGGGGGAAGCTATGGCTACACCTTC. The rearrangement links TRBV30 to TRBJ1-2; a possible D gene is TRBD1 (5 bases). Germline CDR1 and CDR2: GTSNPN and SVGIG (reference sequence). Trimming took 6 bases from V and 4 from J, leaving 15 bases between them. CDR3 length: 13 amino acids.

The V gene is TRBV19, the J gene TRBJ1-5; D remains unclear. Trimming left V 4 bases short and J 0 bases short, with 4 bases between. The germline V gene encodes CDR1 LNHDA and CDR2 SQIVND (reference sequence). This CDR3 is 13 amino acids long. The CDR3 DNA is TGTGCCAGTAGTACCCATAGCAATCAGCCCCAGCATTTT. Translated, it gives CASSTHSNQPQHF. The full variable domain, with the rest looked up from reference TRBV19 and TRBJ1-5, is DGGITQSPKYLFRKEGQNVTLSCEQNLNHDAMYWYRQDPGQGLRLIYYSQIVNDFQKGDIAEGYSVSREKKESFPLTVTSAQKNPTAFYLCASSTHSNQPQHFGDGTRLSIL.

The chain employs TRBV15 and TRBJ2-3; no clear D. V was cut by 1 base and J by 4 bases, with 12 bases left in between. This CDR3 is 15 amino acids long. CDR1 LNHNV and CDR2 YYDKDF come from the germline V gene (reference sequence). CDR3 in amino acids: CATSRVSAGPDTQYF. DNA for the CDR3: TGTGCCACCAGCAGAGTTTCGGCTGGTCCAGATACGCAGTATTTT.

The CDR3 loop is CASNLGNTIYF. CDR3 coding DNA: TGTGCCAGCAACCTAGGAAACACCATATATTTT. This chain uses TRBV28 with TRBJ1-3; D gene uncertain. V shed 7 bases and J shed 4 bases, with 5 bases lying between them. Germline V gives CDR1 MDHEN, CDR2 SYDVKM. The length of the CDR3 is 11 residues.

The gene calls are TRBV28 and TRBJ2-2, with D possibly being TRBD2 (5 bases). This CDR3 region has 15 residues. Trimming stripped 5 bases from V and 4 bases from J, with 14 bases between. Germline assignment: CDR1 MDHEN and CDR2 SYDVKM. The chain's CDR3 is CASSSEGGSTGELFF. The CDR3 coding sequence is TGTGCCAGCAGTAGTGAGGGTGGGAGCACCGGGGAGCTGTTTTTT.

The chain links TRBV28 to TRBJ1-2; D perhaps matches TRBD1 (5 bases). The CDR3 runs 14 residues. Germline CDR1 and CDR2: MDHEN and SYDVKM. The V end was cut by 6 bases, the J end by 4 bases, with 15 bases between. The CDR3 DNA follows: TGTGCCAGCAGAACCCCCGGGGACTTCTATGGCTACACCTTC. This sequence encodes CASRTPGDFYGYTF.